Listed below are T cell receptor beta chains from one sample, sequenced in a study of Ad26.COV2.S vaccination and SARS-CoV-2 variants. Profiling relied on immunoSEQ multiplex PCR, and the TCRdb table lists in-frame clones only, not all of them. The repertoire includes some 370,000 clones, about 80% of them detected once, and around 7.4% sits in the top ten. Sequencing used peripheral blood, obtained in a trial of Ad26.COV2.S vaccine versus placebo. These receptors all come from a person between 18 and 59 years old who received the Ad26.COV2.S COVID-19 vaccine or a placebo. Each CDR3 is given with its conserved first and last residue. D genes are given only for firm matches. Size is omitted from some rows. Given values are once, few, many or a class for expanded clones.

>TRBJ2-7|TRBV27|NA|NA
TGTGCCAGCAGGCGGGACGGGTACTACGAGCAGTACTTC
CASRRDGYYEQYF
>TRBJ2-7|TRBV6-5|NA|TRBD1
TGTGCCACCTCGGGACAGGGAACGTACGAGCAGTACTTC
CATSGQGTYEQYF
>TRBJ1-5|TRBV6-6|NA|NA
TGTGCCAGCAGTTACTCGGGGGCAGATCAGCCCCAGCATTTT
CASSYSGADQPQHF
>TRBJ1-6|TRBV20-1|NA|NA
TGCAGTGCTAGTCTGGGGGCCCTTAATTCACCCCTCCACTTT
CSASLGALNSPLHF
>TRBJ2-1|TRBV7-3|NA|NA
TGTGCCAGCAGCTCGGGGACGGGTACCTACAATGAGCAGTTCTTC
CASSSGTGTYNEQFF
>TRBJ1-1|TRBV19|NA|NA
TGTGCCAGTAGTTGGGCATTGAACACTGAAGCTTTCTTT
CASSWALNTEAFF
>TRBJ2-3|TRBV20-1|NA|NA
TGCAGTGCCGCTTACTATACGCAGTATTTT
CSAAYYTQYF
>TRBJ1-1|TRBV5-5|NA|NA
TGTGCCAGCAGCCGTTCACAGGTCCAGAACACTGAAGCTTTCTTT
CASSRSQVQNTEAFF
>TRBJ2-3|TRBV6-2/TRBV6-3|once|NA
TGTGCCAGCAGTTCGGGCCTCGGACGAATTAGCACAGATACGCAGTATTTT
CASSSGLGRISTDTQYF
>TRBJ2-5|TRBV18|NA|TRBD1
TGTGCCAGCTCACCGGGGGACAGGGGGCGAGAGACCCAGTACTTC
CASSPGDRGRETQYF
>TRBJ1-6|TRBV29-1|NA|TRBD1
TGCAGCGTTAAGAGGGGGCGGAATTCACCCCTCCACTTT
CSVKRGRNSPLHF